This TCR beta chain was profiled in a study of vaccination and CD4 T cells after COVID-19. Oncomine TCR Beta short-read sequencing was applied to DNA from cultured CD4+ T cells. TCRdb reanalysed the PCR reads using MiXCR and keeps one entry per CDR3 protein. The sample shows about 11,000 distinct CDR3 sequences, 40% to 55% of them seen only once. Treatment noted: roughly nine-day PBMC culture with coronavirus spike peptide pools or control peptides (ViraFEST assay). The CDR3 is made up of 14 amino acids. Germline V lookup: CDR1 MNHEY, CDR2 SVGAGI. V was clipped by 0 bases and J by 3 bases, with 9 bases between them. In regard to this clonotype: Its antigen is unknown.

The material sequenced was CD4+ T cells from blood, cultured in vitro. The source of this sequence is a human donor who had recovered from COVID-19. This sequence joins TRBV6-5 and TRBJ2-7, with a weak D call TRBD1 (6 bases). CDR3 sequence reads: CASSYSGGHYEQYF. CDR3 in DNA: TGTGCCAGCAGTTACTCTGGGGGCCACTACGAGCAGTACTTC.